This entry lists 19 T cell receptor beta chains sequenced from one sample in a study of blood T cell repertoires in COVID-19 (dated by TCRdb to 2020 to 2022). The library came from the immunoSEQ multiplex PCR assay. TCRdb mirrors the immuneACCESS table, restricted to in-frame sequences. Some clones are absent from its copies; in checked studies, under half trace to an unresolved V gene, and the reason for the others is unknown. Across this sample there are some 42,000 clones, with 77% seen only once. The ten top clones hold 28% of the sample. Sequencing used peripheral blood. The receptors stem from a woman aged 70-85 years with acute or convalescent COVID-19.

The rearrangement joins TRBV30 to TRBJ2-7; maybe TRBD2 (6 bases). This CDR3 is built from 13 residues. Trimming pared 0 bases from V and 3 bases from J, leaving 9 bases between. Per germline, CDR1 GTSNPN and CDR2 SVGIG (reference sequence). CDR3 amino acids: CAWSVTSYYEQYF. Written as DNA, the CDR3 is TGTGCCTGGAGTGTTACTAGCTACTACGAGCAGTACTTC.

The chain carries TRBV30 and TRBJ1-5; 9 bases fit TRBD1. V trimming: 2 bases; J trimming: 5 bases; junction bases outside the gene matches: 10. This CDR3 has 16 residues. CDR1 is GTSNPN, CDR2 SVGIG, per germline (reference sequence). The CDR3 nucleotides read TGTGCCTGGAGTTTGTATGGGACAGGGAGGGATCAGCCCCAGCATTTT. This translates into CAWSLYGTGRDQPQHF.

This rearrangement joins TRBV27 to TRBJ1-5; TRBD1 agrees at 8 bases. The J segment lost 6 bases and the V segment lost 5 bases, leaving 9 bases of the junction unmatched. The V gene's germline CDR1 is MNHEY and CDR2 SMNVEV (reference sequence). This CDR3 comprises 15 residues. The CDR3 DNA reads TGTGCCAGCAGTCCCGCGGACAGGGCGGGTCAGCCCCAGCATTTT. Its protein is CASSPADRAGQPQHF.

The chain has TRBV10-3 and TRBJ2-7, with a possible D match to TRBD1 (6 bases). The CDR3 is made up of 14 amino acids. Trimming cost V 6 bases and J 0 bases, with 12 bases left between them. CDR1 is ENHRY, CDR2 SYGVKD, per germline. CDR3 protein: CAISRQDGSYEQYF. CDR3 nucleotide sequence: TGTGCCATCAGCAGACAGGACGGCTCCTACGAGCAGTACTTC.

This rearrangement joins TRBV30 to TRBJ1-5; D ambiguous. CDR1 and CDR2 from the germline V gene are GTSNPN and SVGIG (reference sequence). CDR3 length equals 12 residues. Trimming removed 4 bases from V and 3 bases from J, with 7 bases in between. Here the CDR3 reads CAWNRPNQPQHF. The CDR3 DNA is TGTGCCTGGAACAGACCCAATCAGCCCCAGCATTTT.

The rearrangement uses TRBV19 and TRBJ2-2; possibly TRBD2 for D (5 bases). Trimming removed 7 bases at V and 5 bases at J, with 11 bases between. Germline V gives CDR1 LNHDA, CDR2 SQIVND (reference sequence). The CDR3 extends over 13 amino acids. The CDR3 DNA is TGTGCCAGTATGAGGGAATGGACCGGGGAGCTGTTTTTT. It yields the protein CASMREWTGELFF.

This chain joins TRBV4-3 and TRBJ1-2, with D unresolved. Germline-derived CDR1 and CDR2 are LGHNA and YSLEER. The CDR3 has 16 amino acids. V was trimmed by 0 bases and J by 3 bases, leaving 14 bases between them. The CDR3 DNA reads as TGCGCCAGCAGCCAAGAAAGAACAGAATTTTACTATGGCTACACCTTC. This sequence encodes CASSQERTEFYYGYTF.

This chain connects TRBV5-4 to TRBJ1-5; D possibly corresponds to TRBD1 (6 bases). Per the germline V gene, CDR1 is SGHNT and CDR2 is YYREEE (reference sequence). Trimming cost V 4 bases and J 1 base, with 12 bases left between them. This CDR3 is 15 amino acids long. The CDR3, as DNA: TGTGCCAGCAGCGTACAGGGATACAGCAATCAGCCCCAGCATTTT. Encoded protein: CASSVQGYSNQPQHF.

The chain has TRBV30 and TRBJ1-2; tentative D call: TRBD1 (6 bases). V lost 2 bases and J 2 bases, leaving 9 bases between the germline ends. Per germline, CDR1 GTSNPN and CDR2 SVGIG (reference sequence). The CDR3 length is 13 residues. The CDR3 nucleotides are TGTGCCTGGAGTATACAGGGAAACTATGGCTACACCTTC. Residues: CAWSIQGNYGYTF.

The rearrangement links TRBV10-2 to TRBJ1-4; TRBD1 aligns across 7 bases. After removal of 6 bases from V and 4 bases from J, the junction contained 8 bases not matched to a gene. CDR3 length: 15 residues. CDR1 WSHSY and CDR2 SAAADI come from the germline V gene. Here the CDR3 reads CASRKTGWGNEKLFF. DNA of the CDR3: TGCGCCAGCAGAAAGACAGGGTGGGGTAATGAAAAACTGTTTTTT.

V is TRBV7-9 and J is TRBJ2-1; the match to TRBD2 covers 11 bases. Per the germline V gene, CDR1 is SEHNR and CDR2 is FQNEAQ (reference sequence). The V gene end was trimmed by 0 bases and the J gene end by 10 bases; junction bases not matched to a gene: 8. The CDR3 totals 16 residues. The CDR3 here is CASSLAVTSGKDEQFF. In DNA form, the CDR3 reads TGTGCCAGCAGCTTAGCGGTGACTAGCGGGAAGGACGAGCAGTTCTTC.

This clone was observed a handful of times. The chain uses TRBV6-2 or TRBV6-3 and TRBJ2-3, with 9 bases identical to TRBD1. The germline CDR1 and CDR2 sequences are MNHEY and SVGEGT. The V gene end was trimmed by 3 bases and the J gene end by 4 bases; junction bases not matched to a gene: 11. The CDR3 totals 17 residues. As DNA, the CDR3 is TGTGCCAGCAGTTATATTGGACAGGGGAGTTTCTCAGATACGCAGTATTTT. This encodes CASSYIGQGSFSDTQYF.

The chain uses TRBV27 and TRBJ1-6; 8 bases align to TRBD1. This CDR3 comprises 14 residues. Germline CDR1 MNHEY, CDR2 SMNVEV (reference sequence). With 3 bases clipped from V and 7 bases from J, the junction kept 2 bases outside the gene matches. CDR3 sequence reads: CASSLRQGNSPLHF. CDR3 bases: TGTGCCAGCAGTTTGCGACAGGGGAATTCACCCCTCCACTTT.

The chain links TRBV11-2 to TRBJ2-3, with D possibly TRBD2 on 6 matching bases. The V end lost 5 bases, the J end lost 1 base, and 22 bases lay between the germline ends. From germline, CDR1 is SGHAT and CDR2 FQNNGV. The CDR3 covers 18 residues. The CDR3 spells CASSLRGLALGGTDTQYF. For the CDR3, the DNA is TGTGCCAGCAGCCTCCGGGGGTTAGCCTTAGGTGGCACAGATACGCAGTATTTT.

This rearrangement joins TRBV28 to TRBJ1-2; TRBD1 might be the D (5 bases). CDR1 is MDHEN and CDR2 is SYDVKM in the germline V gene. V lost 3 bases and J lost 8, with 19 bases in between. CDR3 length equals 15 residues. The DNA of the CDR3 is TGTGCCAGCAGTTTCCCGTTGGCAGGGCTTGCAGGCTACACCTTC. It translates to CASSFPLAGLAGYTF.

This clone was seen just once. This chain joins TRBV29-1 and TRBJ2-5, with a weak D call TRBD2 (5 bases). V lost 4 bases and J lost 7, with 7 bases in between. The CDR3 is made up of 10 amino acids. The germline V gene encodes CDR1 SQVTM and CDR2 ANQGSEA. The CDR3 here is CSVGGVTQYF. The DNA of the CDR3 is TGCAGCGTTGGGGGAGTGACCCAGTACTTC.

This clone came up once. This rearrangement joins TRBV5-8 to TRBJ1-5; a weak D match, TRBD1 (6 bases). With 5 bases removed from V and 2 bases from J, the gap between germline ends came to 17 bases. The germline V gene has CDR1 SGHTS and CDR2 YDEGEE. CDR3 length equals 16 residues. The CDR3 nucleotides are TGTGCCAGCAGAGCACGGGGGGCAAAGGGCAATCAGCCCCAGCATTTT. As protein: CASRARGAKGNQPQHF.

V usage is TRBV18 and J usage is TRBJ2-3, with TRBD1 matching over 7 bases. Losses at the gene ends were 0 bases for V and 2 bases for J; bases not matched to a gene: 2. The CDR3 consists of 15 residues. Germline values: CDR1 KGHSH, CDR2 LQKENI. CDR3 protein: CASSPPGQPTDTQYF. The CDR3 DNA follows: TGTGCCAGCTCACCACCGGGACAGCCCACAGATACGCAGTATTTT. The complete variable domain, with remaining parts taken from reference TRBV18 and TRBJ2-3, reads NAGVMQNPRHLVRRRGQEARLRCSPMKGHSHVYWYRQLPEEGLKFMVYLQKENIIDESGMPKERFSAEFPKEGPSILRIQQVVRGDSAAYFCASSPPGQPTDTQYFGPGTRLTVL.

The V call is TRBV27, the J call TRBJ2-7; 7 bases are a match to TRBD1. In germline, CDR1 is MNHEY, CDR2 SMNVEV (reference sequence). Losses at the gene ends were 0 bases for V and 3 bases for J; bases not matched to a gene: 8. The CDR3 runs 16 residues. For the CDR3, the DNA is TGTGCCAGCAGTTTATCTTGGGACAGCCTACACTACGAGCAGTACTTC. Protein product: CASSLSWDSLHYEQYF.